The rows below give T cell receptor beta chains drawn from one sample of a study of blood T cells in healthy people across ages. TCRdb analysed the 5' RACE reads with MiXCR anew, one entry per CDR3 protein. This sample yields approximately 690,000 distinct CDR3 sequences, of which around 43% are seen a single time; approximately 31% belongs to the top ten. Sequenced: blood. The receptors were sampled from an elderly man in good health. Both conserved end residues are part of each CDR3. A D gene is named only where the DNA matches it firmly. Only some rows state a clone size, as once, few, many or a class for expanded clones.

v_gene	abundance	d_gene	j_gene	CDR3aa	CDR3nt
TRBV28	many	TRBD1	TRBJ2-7	CASSRGQPYEQYF	TGTGCCAGCAGTCGGGGACAGCCCTACGAGCAGTACTTC
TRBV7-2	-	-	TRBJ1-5	CASSVWGVNQPQHF	TGTGCCAGCAGCGTTTGGGGGGTAAATCAGCCCCAGCATTTT
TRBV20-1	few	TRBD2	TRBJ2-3	CSVAPGLIADTQYF	TGCAGTGTGGCACCGGGACTAATTGCAGATACGCAGTATTTT
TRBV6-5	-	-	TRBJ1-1	CASSSRWSGANTEAFF	TGTGCCAGCAGTTCCCGATGGAGTGGTGCGAACACTGAAGCTTTCTTT
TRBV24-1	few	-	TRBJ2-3	CATSDLQVEGLDTQYF	TGTGCCACCAGTGATTTGCAAGTGGAAGGGTTAGATACGCAGTATTTT
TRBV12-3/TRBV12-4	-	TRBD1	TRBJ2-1	CASRYATGQGYNEQFF	TGTGCCAGCAGGTATGCTACGGGACAGGGCTACAATGAGCAGTTCTTC
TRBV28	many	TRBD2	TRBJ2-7	CASSSGTSGGGEQYF	TGTGCCAGCAGTTCCGGGACTAGCGGGGGGGGCGAGCAGTACTTC
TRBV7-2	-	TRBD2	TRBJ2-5	CASSLSIAGGEETQYF	TGTGCCAGCAGCTTAAGTATAGCGGGGGGGGAAGAGACCCAGTACTTC
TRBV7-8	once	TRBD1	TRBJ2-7	CASSLGQRLDEQYF	TGTGCCAGCAGCTTGGGACAGAGACTGGACGAGCAGTACTTC
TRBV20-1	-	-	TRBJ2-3	CSARGAIDTQYF	TGCAGTGCTAGGGGGGCGATCGATACGCAGTATTTT
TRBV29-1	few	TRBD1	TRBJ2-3	CSTRTGSTDTQYF	TGCAGCACCCGGACAGGCAGCACAGATACGCAGTATTTT
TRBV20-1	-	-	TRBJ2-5	CSASDRVPGNQETQYF	TGCAGTGCTAGCGACCGGGTACCGGGGAACCAAGAGACCCAGTACTTC
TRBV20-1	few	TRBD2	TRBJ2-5	CSARDGLALTQYF	TGCAGTGCTAGAGATGGACTAGCGCTGACCCAGTACTTC
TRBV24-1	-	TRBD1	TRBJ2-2	CATSRLPGQGFGELFF	TGTGCCACCAGTAGACTCCCGGGACAGGGGTTCGGGGAGCTGTTTTTT
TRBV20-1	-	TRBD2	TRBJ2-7	CSARDPSGGINEQYF	TGCAGTGCTAGAGATCCTAGCGGGGGGATTAATGAGCAGTACTTC
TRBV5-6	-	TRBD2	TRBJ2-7	CASSLVGGSSYNEQYF	TGTGCCAGCAGCTTGGTGGGAGGGAGCTCCTACAATGAGCAGTACTTC
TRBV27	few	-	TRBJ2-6	CASSRGHLSGSGANVLTF	TGTGCCAGCTCCCGGGGACACCTGTCCGGGTCTGGGGCCAACGTCCTGACTTTC
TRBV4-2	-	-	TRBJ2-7	CASSSQYRSYEQYF	TGTGCCAGCAGCTCCCAGTACCGGTCCTACGAGCAGTACTTC
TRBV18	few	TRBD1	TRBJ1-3	CASSTDRVGNTIYF	TGTGCCAGCTCTACCGACAGGGTTGGAAACACCATATATTTT
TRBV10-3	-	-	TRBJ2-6	CAISESKPARANVLTF	TGTGCCATCAGTGAGTCGAAGCCCGCTAGGGCCAACGTCCTGACTTTC